Sequencing of this T cell receptor (beta chain) was carried out in a study of T cells in Graves' hyperthyroidism and ophthalmopathy. On the study more broadly: Peripheral blood was collected at initial diagnosis, before any treatment. Overall study results and limits: Ophthalmopathy cases were set apart from stable hyperthyroidism by a 13 V-J model. In validation, the model predicted ophthalmopathy. These predictions came a median about 6.2 months before onset.

This clonotype occurred many times. Its antigen is still unknown. Isolation of PBMCs was performed on about 9.9 ml fresh peripheral blood. Researchers took RNA transcripts and amplified the TCR beta CDR3 regions from them. First-round RT-PCR with HTBI primers amplified the TCR CDR3 region. TCRdb re-analysed the multiplex PCR reads in MiXCR, keeping a single row per CDR3 protein. This sample has 500,000 to 650,000 distinct CDR3 sequences; about 14% occur once, and the top ten carry about 12%. The V end lost 8 bases, the J end lost 2 bases, and 9 bases lay between the germline ends. CDR3 length: 12 amino acids. Germline V gives CDR1 MDHEN, CDR2 SYDVKM.

V and J are TRBV28 and TRBJ1-2, with a tentative D call TRBD1 (5 bases). This receptor was identified in a woman aged 45 to 65 with Graves' ophthalmopathy. Sequencing input: blood. CDR3 sequence reads: CASSGRNYGYTF. CDR3 sequence (DNA): TGTGCCAGCTCGGGACGCAACTATGGCTACACCTTC.